The subject of this entry is one T cell receptor (beta chain). The antigen remains undetermined. Other DNA sequences from this sample encode an identical CDR3 as well. Method: immunoSEQ multiplex PCR; TCRdb's copy keeps in-frame clones and lacks some. The repertoire holds roughly 2,300,000 clones, about nine tenths seen once, with approximately 0.4% in the top ten. This CDR3 comprises 14 residues. The germline gives CDR1 KGHSH, CDR2 LQKENI. V was clipped by 3 bases and J by 2 bases; unmatched bases: 0. The sample belongs to a study of shared clonotypes between healthy human individuals. The study's findings and limits: It was the non-shared clonotypes that had lower generation probabilities than clonotypes shared by all four donors.

This TCR came from a man between 18 and 35 years old in good health. Some clones in this sample may be carry-over from other donors' samples. The gene calls are TRBV18 and TRBJ1-2, with 10 bases that match TRBD1. Sequencing was done on a sample of naive CD4+ T cells from PBMCs. Subset described: CD45RA+ positively selected. The CDR3 DNA reads TGTGCCAGCTCACCGGACAGGGGGAACTATGGCTACACCTTC. As protein: CASSPDRGNYGYTF. Full variable domain (rest looked up from reference TRBV18 and TRBJ1-2): NAGVMQNPRHLVRRRGQEARLRCSPMKGHSHVYWYRQLPEEGLKFMVYLQKENIIDESGMPKERFSAEFPKEGPSILRIQQVVRGDSAAYFCASSPDRGNYGYTFGSGTRLTVV.